By its share, the clone carrying this TCR beta chain is medium-sized. The antigen is not known. There are 14 residues in the CDR3. V was trimmed by 4 bases and J by 5 bases, leaving 14 bases between them. Looked up from germline, CDR1 is SGHNT and CDR2 is YYREEE (reference sequence). This sample is part of a study of T cells in tumors after PD-1 blockade. Across the study: Mean per tumor sample: 25,000 or so templates (roughly 554-100,000), some 6,000 unique clonotypes.

Data came from immunoSEQ multiplex PCR; TCRdb stores just in-frame clones and leaves some out. The table includes some 11,000 clones, roughly two thirds detected once. Study outcomes and limitations: Clonal replacement appeared only between pre- and post-treatment samples.

This clonotype originated in a human donor with basal cell carcinoma. This specimen was tumor tissue, taken before anti-PD-1 treatment. The chain employs TRBV5-4 and TRBJ2-3; possibly TRBD2 for D (5 bases). The CDR3 spells CASSLPVGRDTQYF. The CDR3 bases are TGTGCCAGCAGCCTTCCGGTGGGGAGAGATACGCAGTATTTT. Using reference TRBV5-4 and TRBJ2-3 for the parts outside the CDR3, the full variable domain is ETGVTQSPTHLIKTRGQQVTLRCSSQSGHNTVSWYQQALGQGPQFIFQYYREEENGRGNFPPRFSGLQFPNYSSELNVNALELDDSALYLCASSLPVGRDTQYFGPGTRLTVL.